The sequence of this T cell receptor beta chain was determined in a study of T cell responses to AZD1222 COVID-19 vaccine. The wider study: Second doses at about 4 or about 12 weeks were pooled.

Overall study findings and caveats: Only after the peak T cell response were repertoires sampled. The number of AZD1222 recipients seropositive at baseline was only 6 or 7.

TCRdb's copy holds only in-frame clones and misses some; the assay was immunoSEQ multiplex PCR. The sample contains more than 150,000 clones, around 93% of which appear only once. A word on this clone: Its antigen is not identified.

The receptor was derived from an adult in good health. Sequenced here: peripheral blood, sampled on day 0 of AZD1222 vaccination.

CDR3 sequence reads: CASSREFNQPQHF. Here the CDR3 DNA reads TGTGCCAGCAGCCGTGAGTTCAATCAGCCCCAGCATTTT. This rearrangement joins TRBV7-2 to TRBJ1-5; no reliable D call. CDR1 SGHTA and CDR2 FQGNSA come from the germline V gene. The length of the CDR3 is 13 residues. Trimming removed 5 bases at V and 3 bases at J, with 8 bases between. Filled out from reference TRBV7-2 and TRBJ1-5, the complete variable domain reads GAGVSQSPSNKVTEKGKDVELRCDPISGHTALYWYRQSLGQGLEFLIYFQGNSAPDKSGLPSDRFSAERTGGSVSTLTIQRTQQEDSAVYLCASSREFNQPQHFGDGTRLSIL.